The 31 T cell receptor beta chains below were found in one sample sequenced in a study of blood T cell repertoires in COVID-19. Some clones are missing from TCRdb's copy, which holds only in-frame ones; the method was immunoSEQ multiplex PCR. The sample lists under 350,000 clones, around 89% seen once, with about 4.6% in the top ten. What was sequenced was peripheral blood. The receptors were gathered from a man in his forties with acute or convalescent COVID-19.

V gene TRBV5-5 combines with J gene TRBJ1-1; a weak D match, TRBD1 (6 bases). This CDR3 region has 14 residues. V was cut by 2 bases and J by 5 bases, with 13 bases left in between. Germline CDR1 reads SGHKS; CDR2 reads YYEKEE (reference sequence). This CDR3 is CASSFWQGMTEAFF. The CDR3 bases are TGTGCCAGCAGCTTTTGGCAGGGGATGACTGAAGCTTTCTTT. Combining the CDR3 with reference TRBV5-5 and TRBJ1-1 gives the whole variable domain DAGVTQSPTHLIKTRGQQVTLRCSPISGHKSVSWYQQVLGQGPQFIFQYYEKEERGRGNFPDRFSARQFPNYSSELNVNALLLGDSALYLCASSFWQGMTEAFFGQGTRLTVV.

The V and J genes are TRBV28 and TRBJ1-2; D gene unclear. V shed 3 bases and J shed 8 bases, with 25 bases lying between them. Germline CDR1 is MDHEN and CDR2 is SYDVKM. The CDR3 consists of 17 residues. CDR3 in amino acids: CASSLTPGHRTTWGYTF. The CDR3 DNA reads as TGTGCCAGCAGTTTGACGCCCGGTCACCGGACTACTTGGGGCTACACCTTC.

The V gene is TRBV12-5, the J gene TRBJ2-7, with a possible D match to TRBD1 (5 bases). The CDR3 spans 15 residues. The germline gives CDR1 LGHNT, CDR2 FRNRAP. The ends were cut back, 0 bases at V and 2 bases at J, with 11 bases in the middle. The CDR3 DNA reads as TGTGCTAGTGGTTTGGTACGAGGCAGGGCCTACGAGCAGTACTTC. Residues: CASGLVRGRAYEQYF.

V gene TRBV7-2 combines with J gene TRBJ1-1, with no clear D. Germline lookup yields CDR1 SGHTA and CDR2 FQGNSA. V shed 5 bases and J shed 1 base, with 8 bases lying between them. The CDR3 loop spans 13 amino acids. CDR3 amino acids: CASSQQTNTEAFF. In DNA, the CDR3 is TGTGCCAGCAGCCAACAGACGAACACTGAAGCTTTCTTT.

J is TRBJ2-1 and V is TRBV6-1, with TRBD2 as a possible D gene (5 bases). Germline CDR1 MNHNS, CDR2 SASEGT. The CDR3 is made up of 16 amino acids. Trimming stripped 3 bases from V and 0 bases from J, with 12 bases between. CDR3 DNA sequence: TGTGCCAGCAGTGACGGAGCGGCCGGCTCCTACAATGAGCAGTTCTTC. As protein: CASSDGAAGSYNEQFF.

The genes are TRBV2 and TRBJ1-5; TRBD1 matches 9 bases. J was trimmed by 5 bases and V by 1 base; bases with no gene match: 3. This CDR3 comprises 15 residues. Germline lookup yields CDR1 SNHLY and CDR2 FYNNEI. The CDR3 bases are TGTGCCAGCAGTGAAGGGACAGGGGCCTATCAGCCCCAGCATTTT. Its translation is CASSEGTGAYQPQHF. Full variable domain (missing parts from reference TRBV2 and TRBJ1-5): EPEVTQTPSHQVTQMGQEVILRCVPISNHLYFYWYRQILGQKVEFLVSFYNNEISEKSEIFDDQFSVERPDGSNFTLKIRSTKLEDSAMYFCASSEGTGAYQPQHFGDGTRLSIL.

The rearrangement joins TRBV12-5 to TRBJ1-4; 10 bases line up with TRBD1. CDR1 is LGHNT, CDR2 FRNRAP, per germline. The CDR3 runs to 16 residues. Trimming at V came to 4 bases and at J to 8 bases, leaving 10 bases not matched to a gene. CDR3 loop: CASGSPYGTGEEKLFF. The CDR3 nucleotides read TGTGCTAGTGGTTCACCCTACGGGACAGGGGAGGAAAAACTGTTTTTT.

The chain recombines TRBV29-1 with TRBJ2-1; a weak D match, TRBD1 (5 bases). V lost 0 bases and J 2 bases, leaving 11 bases between the germline ends. From germline, CDR1 is SQVTM and CDR2 ANQGSEA. The CDR3 runs 15 residues. This CDR3 is CSVEDLRAPYNEQFF. The CDR3 DNA is TGCAGCGTTGAAGATCTCAGGGCCCCCTACAATGAGCAGTTCTTC.

The rearrangement links TRBV5-1 to TRBJ1-1; D remains unclear. Trimming pared 3 bases from V and 3 bases from J, leaving 12 bases between. The length of the CDR3 is 14 residues. Germline-derived CDR1 and CDR2 are SGHRS and YFSETQ. The CDR3 coding sequence is TGCGCCAGCAGCTCCTTCGTCGCGGACACTGAAGCTTTCTTT. Amino acids: CASSSFVADTEAFF.

This chain uses TRBV5-1 with TRBJ1-3; 8 nucleotides match TRBD1. The length of the CDR3 is 14 residues. Germline V CDR1 and CDR2: SGHRS, YFSETQ. J lost 2 bases, V lost 5 bases, and 3 bases had no gene match. This CDR3 reads CASSGQGTGNTIYF. The CDR3, as DNA: TGCGCCAGCAGTGGACAGGGCACTGGAAACACCATATATTTT. The full variable domain, rest sourced from reference TRBV5-1 and TRBJ1-3, is KAGVTQTPRYLIKTRGQQVTLSCSPISGHRSVSWYQQTPGQGLQFLFEYFSETQRNKGNFPGRFSGRQFSNSRSEMNVSTLELGDSALYLCASSGQGTGNTIYFGEGSWLTVV.

The chain's CDR3 is CATSDFGNDEAFF. CDR3 bases: TGTGCCACCAGTGATTTTGGCAACGATGAAGCTTTCTTT. V is TRBV24-1 and J is TRBJ1-1; D is unresolved. Between the trimmed V and J ends, which lost 1 base and 7 bases, there was a span of 9 bases. This CDR3 is built from 13 residues. Germline V gene data show CDR1 as KGHDR and CDR2 as SFDVKD.

This chain links TRBV10-3 with TRBJ2-6; D unclear. The CDR3 has 13 amino acids. In germline, CDR1 is ENHRY, CDR2 SYGVKD. Trimming left V 7 bases short and J 4 bases short, with 8 bases between. The CDR3 nucleotides read TGTGCCATCACCGGGTCCGGGGCCAACGTCCTGACTTTC. Protein product: CAITGSGANVLTF.

In regard to this clone: Within the sample, other DNA sequences also encode this same CDR3. This sequence joins TRBV2 and TRBJ1-6; 9 bases are a match to TRBD1. The CDR3 covers 15 residues. V gave up 5 bases and J gave up 7 bases; unmatched junction bases: 6. CDR1 and CDR2 from the germline V gene are SNHLY and FYNNEI. DNA for the CDR3: TGTGCCAGCAGTCCCCAGGGGACAGGGAATTCACCCCTCCACTTT. Protein sequence: CASSPQGTGNSPLHF.

This clone appeared once. The rearrangement uses TRBV12-3 or TRBV12-4 and TRBJ2-1, with D unresolved. The ends were cut back, 4 bases at V and 5 bases at J, with 3 bases in the middle. CDR3 length: 11 amino acids. The CDR3 DNA reads TGTGCCAGCAGTTCCGACAATGAGCAGTTCTTC. It is translated as CASSSDNEQFF.

The genes are TRBV6-5 and TRBJ1-2; 7 bases are a match to TRBD1. Looked up from germline, CDR1 is MNHEY and CDR2 is SVGAGI. The CDR3 consists of 14 residues. V was clipped by 4 bases and J by 4 bases; unmatched bases: 6. CDR3 coding DNA: TGTGCCAGCAGTTCCGAACAGGGGTTCTATGGCTACACCTTC. Its translation is CASSSEQGFYGYTF.

V and J are TRBV5-4 and TRBJ1-2, with D unresolved. CDR3 length equals 15 residues. CDR1 and CDR2 from the germline V gene are SGHNT and YYREEE (reference sequence). The V and J ends lost 0 bases and 8 bases respectively, with 17 bases between them. The CDR3 sequence: CASSLALSNRWGYTF. CDR3 bases: TGTGCCAGCAGCTTGGCCCTAAGTAACCGGTGGGGCTACACCTTC.

V and J are TRBV19 and TRBJ1-2, with D perhaps matching TRBD1 (6 bases). The CDR3 covers 13 residues. CDR1 and CDR2 (germline): LNHDA, SQIVND (reference sequence). V lost 3 bases to trimming and J lost 7 bases, with 12 bases between them. CDR3 nucleotide sequence: TGTGCCAGTAGTATCACAGGGAATGTTGGCTACACCTTC. Protein product: CASSITGNVGYTF.

The genes are TRBV6-2 or TRBV6-3 and TRBJ2-7; possibly TRBD1 for D (5 bases). This CDR3 has 12 residues. CDR1 is MNHEY and CDR2 is SVGEGT in the germline V gene. The V end lost 4 bases, the J end lost 3 bases, and 7 bases lay between the germline ends. The CDR3 is CASSSQGYEQYF. In DNA form, the CDR3 reads TGTGCCAGCAGTTCCCAGGGCTACGAGCAGTACTTC.

The chain joins TRBV11-2 to TRBJ1-1; unclear D gene. Germline V CDR1 and CDR2: SGHAT, FQNNGV. V was pared by 6 bases and J by 1 base, with 9 bases between. The CDR3 is made up of 13 amino acids. The chain's CDR3 is CASSFTSNTEAFF. The CDR3 DNA reads TGTGCCAGCAGTTTCACATCGAACACTGAAGCTTTCTTT.

On this clone itself: Other DNA sequences in this specimen translate into the identical CDR3. CDR3 nucleotide sequence: TGTGCCAGTAAGTCAGGTTCCTCTGGGGCCAACGTCCTGACTTTC. Translating it yields CASKSGSSGANVLTF. The J gene is TRBJ2-6, the V gene TRBV19; D is undetermined. Germline CDR1 reads LNHDA; CDR2 reads SQIVND (reference sequence). V was cut by 7 bases and J by 0 bases, with 10 bases left in between. The CDR3 spans 15 residues.

The V and J genes are TRBV27 and TRBJ2-2; D not resolved. Deletions cut 2 bases from V and 2 bases from J, with 6 bases between. The CDR3 sequence is 14 residues long. Germline-derived CDR1 and CDR2 are MNHEY and SMNVEV (reference sequence). DNA of the CDR3: TGTGCCAGCAGTTTACGACTCAACACCGGGGAGCTGTTTTTT. Protein product: CASSLRLNTGELFF.

The rearrangement joins TRBV14 to TRBJ2-2; 7 nucleotides line up with TRBD1. Germline values: CDR1 SGHDN, CDR2 FVKESK. J lost 6 bases, V lost 1 base, and 11 bases had no gene match. CDR3 length equals 17 residues. The DNA of the CDR3 is TGTGCCAGCAGCCAAGGGGCGACAGGGAAGGTCCCCGGGGAGCTGTTTTTT. Amino acid sequence: CASSQGATGKVPGELFF. Full variable domain (outside the CDR3, taken from reference TRBV14 and TRBJ2-2): EAGVTQFPSHSVIEKGQTVTLRCDPISGHDNLYWYRRVMGKEIKFLLHFVKESKQDESGMPNNRFLAERTGGTYSTLKVQPAELEDSGVYFCASSQGATGKVPGELFFGEGSRLTVL.

V usage is TRBV19 and J usage is TRBJ1-5; 7 bases match TRBD1. Looked up from germline, CDR1 is LNHDA and CDR2 is SQIVND (reference sequence). The CDR3 runs to 15 residues. After removal of 5 bases from V and 7 bases from J, the junction contained 11 bases not matched to a gene. DNA for the CDR3: TGTGCCAGTAGTTTTTTCGACAGGGAAGGACAGCCCCAGCATTTT. This encodes CASSFFDREGQPQHF.

This chain joins TRBV21-1 and TRBJ2-6; the D call of TRBD2 is as the table states it, not checked on the DNA. TRBV21-1 corresponds to a pseudogene. There are 13 residues in the CDR3. The CDR3 DNA reads TGTGCCAGCCTCCGAGGTGGGGCCAACGTCCTGACTTTC. This encodes CASLRGGANVLTF.

This clone was seen a few times. The gene calls are TRBV27 and TRBJ1-6; a possible D gene is TRBD1 (5 bases). The CDR3 consists of 15 residues. Trimming removed 6 bases from V and 5 bases from J, with 14 bases in between. The germline CDR1 and CDR2 sequences are MNHEY and SMNVEV (reference sequence). The CDR3 DNA follows: TGTGCCAGCAGCCATGATGCGGGGGATAATTCACCCCTCCACTTT. The encoded protein is CASSHDAGDNSPLHF.

About this clone itself: Other DNA sequences within the sample encode an identical CDR3. V gene TRBV20-1 combines with J gene TRBJ1-3; the D is unclear. V lost 5 bases and J 3 bases, leaving 5 bases between the germline ends. This CDR3 spans 11 amino acids. In germline, CDR1 is DFQATT, CDR2 SNEGSKA (reference sequence). CDR3 loop: CSAEGGNTIYF. CDR3 nucleotides: TGCAGTGCTGAGGGTGGAAACACCATATATTTT.

This clone was observed once. V usage is TRBV3-1 (or the pseudogene TRBV3-2) and J usage is TRBJ2-7; D is unclear. The CDR3 is made up of 11 amino acids. Trimming cost V 1 base and J 6 bases, with 4 bases left between them. Per the germline V gene, CDR1 is LGHDT and CDR2 is YNNKEL (reference sequence). The CDR3 loop reads CASSQGGEQYF. Written as DNA, the CDR3 is TGTGCCAGCAGCCAAGGAGGCGAGCAGTACTTC.

This sequence joins TRBV9 and TRBJ2-1; 14 bases align to TRBD2. V gave up 4 bases and J gave up 0 bases; unmatched junction bases: 6. The germline CDR1 and CDR2 sequences are SGDLS and YYNGEE. The CDR3 runs 18 residues. The CDR3: CASSPTSGGVFSYNEQFF. CDR3 in DNA: TGTGCCAGCAGCCCGACTAGCGGGGGGGTTTTCTCCTACAATGAGCAGTTCTTC.

CDR3 sequence reads: CASSVQIYEQYF. As DNA, the CDR3 is TGTGCCAGCAGCGTTCAGATTTACGAGCAGTACTTC. The chain recombines TRBV7-9 with TRBJ2-7; D is undetermined. The germline CDR1 and CDR2 sequences are SEHNR and FQNEAQ (reference sequence). Trimming removed 5 bases from V and 4 bases from J, with 9 bases in between. The CDR3 is made up of 12 amino acids. The full variable domain, with the rest looked up from reference TRBV7-9 and TRBJ2-7, is DTGVSQNPRHKITKRGQNVTFRCDPISEHNRLYWYRQTLGQGPEFLTYFQNEAQLEKSRLLSDRFSAERPKGSFSTLEIQRTEQGDSAMYLCASSVQIYEQYFGPGTRLTVT.

This rearrangement joins TRBV3-1 (or the pseudogene TRBV3-2) to TRBJ1-6; D might be TRBD1 (6 bases). Trimming pared 4 bases from V and 10 bases from J, leaving 14 bases between. Germline V gives CDR1 LGHDT, CDR2 YNNKEL (reference sequence). There are 14 residues in the CDR3. CDR3 nucleotides: TGTGCCAGCAGCCTGCGGGCAGGGGAGTCACCCCTCCACTTT. Translated, it gives CASSLRAGESPLHF.

The chain carries TRBV5-1 and TRBJ1-6, with D maybe TRBD1 (6 bases). Per germline, CDR1 SGHRS and CDR2 YFSETQ. V was shortened by 4 bases and J by 7 bases, with 18 bases between the two germline ends. The CDR3 runs 16 residues. CDR3 region: CASSPSSTGRNSPLHF. CDR3 nucleotide sequence: TGCGCCAGCAGCCCAAGCTCGACAGGCAGGAATTCACCCCTCCACTTT.